This T cell receptor (beta chain) derives from a study of blood T cell repertoires in COVID-19. Looking at the study overall: Spain, Italy and the United States supplied samples that represented acute and convalescent COVID-19. T cells, B-cell-depleted T cells, or PBMCs provided the cDNA or gDNA that served as material.

Germline V gives CDR1 LGHDT, CDR2 YNNKEL (reference sequence). CDR3 length: 13 amino acids. J gave up 7 bases and V 3 bases, and 5 bases lay outside the gene matches. In the study's own analysis: Quantification of nucleated cells was approximated via reference gene primer amplification. Only in-frame clones appear in the TCRdb table, and some are missing; sequencing was by immunoSEQ multiplex PCR. The V and J calls and clone size come from that table; D and trimming were worked out from the DNA. The sample carries about 230,000 clones, around 80% recorded once. This sequence was found in a woman older than 75 with active or convalescent COVID-19. The sequencing sample was made of peripheral blood. The chain is built from TRBV3-1 (or the pseudogene TRBV3-2) and TRBJ1-2; the match to TRBD1 covers 7 bases. The CDR3 coding sequence is TGTGCCAGCAGCCATGAGGGGGCGGGTGGCTACACCTTC. Amino acid sequence: CASSHEGAGGYTF.